The 26 T cell receptor beta chains presented below share a single source sample, sequenced in a study of cytomegalovirus exposure and HLA in healthy donors. The primer mix had 60 Vbeta and 13 Jbeta primers. TCRdb's table, derived via immunoSEQ multiplex PCR, lists solely in-frame clones and lacks some. The table includes under 200,000 clones, 68% detected once. The sample comprised PBMCs. The receptors were sampled from a middle-aged man in good health and CMV-seronegative.

Only a few counts were recorded for this clone. The chain links TRBV5-1 to TRBJ2-5; 14 bases fit TRBD2. This CDR3 has 20 residues. Germline lookup yields CDR1 SGHRS and CDR2 YFSETQ. The V gene end was trimmed by 4 bases and the J gene end by 3 bases; junction bases not matched to a gene: 17. The CDR3 nucleotides are TGCGCCAGCAGCGCCGCCGGACTAGCGGGGGGCCCGACGTCAAAAGAGACCCAGTACTTC. Translated, it gives CASSAAGLAGGPTSKETQYF. Combining the CDR3 with reference TRBV5-1 and TRBJ2-5 gives the whole variable domain KAGVTQTPRYLIKTRGQQVTLSCSPISGHRSVSWYQQTPGQGLQFLFEYFSETQRNKGNFPGRFSGRQFSNSRSEMNVSTLELGDSALYLCASSAAGLAGGPTSKETQYFGPGTRLLVL.

The chain employs TRBV7-2 and TRBJ2-3; 8 bases map to TRBD2. Germline V gene sequence: CDR1 SGHTA, CDR2 FQGNSA. The CDR3 runs to 19 residues. The V gene end was trimmed by 7 bases and the J gene end by 1 base; junction bases not matched to a gene: 19. The CDR3 protein is CASTRVRRGAALGTDTQYF. Here the CDR3 DNA reads TGTGCCAGCACCAGGGTTCGGCGGGGGGCGGCTTTGGGCACAGATACGCAGTATTTT. The full variable domain, completed using reference TRBV7-2 and TRBJ2-3, is GAGVSQSPSNKVTEKGKDVELRCDPISGHTALYWYRQSLGQGLEFLIYFQGNSAPDKSGLPSDRFSAERTGGSVSTLTIQRTQQEDSAVYLCASTRVRRGAALGTDTQYFGPGTRLTVL.

The V gene is TRBV28, the J gene TRBJ1-4, with D maybe TRBD1 (6 bases). V gave up 3 bases and J gave up 8 bases, with 13 bases separating them. This CDR3 region has 14 residues. CDR1 and CDR2 from the germline V gene are MDHEN and SYDVKM. The CDR3, as DNA: TGTGCCAGCAGTTTTGTGGGGGCGCGAGAAAAACTGTTTTTT. Translation gives CASSFVGAREKLFF.

This chain links TRBV5-6 with TRBJ2-1, with D possibly matching TRBD2 (6 bases). The V and J ends lost 3 bases and 10 bases respectively, with 14 bases between them. The CDR3 is made up of 13 amino acids. The germline V gene has CDR1 SGHDT and CDR2 YYEEEE. The CDR3 DNA follows: TGTGCCAGCAGCTGGGCGGGGTCCGAAGAGCAGTTCTTC. As protein: CASSWAGSEEQFF.

This clone was seen only a few times. This rearrangement joins TRBV4-2 to TRBJ2-3; 10 positions agree with TRBD2. CDR1 is LGHNA and CDR2 is YNFKEQ in the germline V gene. Losses at the gene ends were 3 bases for V and 0 bases for J; bases not matched to a gene: 3. The CDR3 runs 16 residues. CDR3 loop: CASSHRTSGSTDTQYF. CDR3 in DNA: TGTGCCAGCAGCCACCGGACTAGCGGTAGCACAGATACGCAGTATTTT.

CDR3 sequence (DNA): TGTGCCACCAGCAGAGAGGCCCTGGGCGTCTCCTACGAGCAGTACTTC. It yields the protein CATSREALGVSYEQYF. The chain employs TRBV15 and TRBJ2-7; D is ambiguous. This CDR3 has 16 residues. Germline assignment: CDR1 LNHNV and CDR2 YYDKDF (reference sequence). Trimming removed 0 bases from V and 0 bases from J, with 12 bases in between.

The chain combines TRBV27 with TRBJ2-2; 15 bases fit TRBD2. The J segment lost 6 bases and the V segment lost 3 bases, leaving 8 bases of the junction unmatched. The germline V gene has CDR1 MNHEY and CDR2 SMNVEV (reference sequence). This CDR3 region has 18 residues. The DNA for the CDR3 is TGTGCCAGCAGTTTGGGCGTGGGACTAGCGGGGGGCGCCGGGGAGCTGTTTTTT. This codes for CASSLGVGLAGGAGELFF.

This sequence joins TRBV5-1 and TRBJ1-1; TRBD1 matches 11 bases. J was trimmed by 5 bases and V by 5 bases; bases with no gene match: 8. The CDR3 loop spans 15 amino acids. The V gene's germline CDR1 is SGHRS and CDR2 YFSETQ. The CDR3 sequence: CASRGQGEILTEAFF. DNA of the CDR3: TGCGCCAGCAGGGGACAGGGGGAAATATTAACTGAAGCTTTCTTT.

This chain links TRBV28 with TRBJ2-3, with D perhaps matching TRBD2 (5 bases). V was clipped by 3 bases and J by 0 bases, with 13 bases between them. This CDR3 is 16 amino acids long. Germline V CDR1 and CDR2: MDHEN, SYDVKM. CDR3 sequence (DNA): TGTGCCAGCAGTTTCGGTAGGCGAGGGAGCACAGATACGCAGTATTTT. It encodes CASSFGRRGSTDTQYF.

This clone was observed a few times. The V call is TRBV5-1, the J call TRBJ2-1, with 7 bases fitting TRBD1. This CDR3 comprises 14 residues. After removal of 4 bases from V and 5 bases from J, the junction contained 6 bases not matched to a gene. CDR1 is SGHRS and CDR2 is YFSETQ in the germline V gene. The CDR3 reads CASSRQGPNNEQFF. Here the CDR3 DNA reads TGCGCCAGCAGCCGACAGGGACCCAACAATGAGCAGTTCTTC.

This clone showed up just a few times. The genes are TRBV5-1 and TRBJ1-4, with D unresolved. The CDR3 sequence is 14 residues long. The germline CDR1 and CDR2 sequences are SGHRS and YFSETQ. V lost 0 bases and J 8 bases, leaving 11 bases between the germline ends. The CDR3 nucleotides read TGCGCCAGCAGCTTGGGGCCCCGAAAGGAAAAACTGTTTTTT. Translated: CASSLGPRKEKLFF.

The CDR3: CASSLSIQLTDTQYF. CDR3 bases: TGTGCCAGCAGTTTATCGATACAGCTAACAGATACGCAGTATTTT. J is TRBJ2-3 and V is TRBV28; no reliable D call. Germline V gene lookup returns CDR1 MDHEN and CDR2 SYDVKM. The CDR3 consists of 15 residues. V was shortened by 1 base and J by 3 bases, with 11 bases between the two germline ends.

This rearrangement joins TRBV11-2 to TRBJ1-2, with D tentatively TRBD1 (6 bases). CDR1 SGHAT and CDR2 FQNNGV come from the germline V gene. Trimming removed 5 bases at V and 0 bases at J, with 13 bases between. The CDR3 has 15 residues. CDR3 DNA: TGTGCCAGCAGCGATCACAGGGTCTCTAACTATGGCTACACCTTC. Encoded protein: CASSDHRVSNYGYTF.

A remark on this clone: The same CDR3 can be traced to other DNA sequences in this sample. This chain joins TRBV6-1 and TRBJ2-7, with 9 bases lining up with TRBD1. Germline lookup yields CDR1 MNHNS and CDR2 SASEGT. The length of the CDR3 is 15 residues. J lost 4 bases, V lost 2 bases, and 6 bases had no gene match. The CDR3 region is CASSERGQGSYEQYF. The DNA of the CDR3 is TGTGCCAGCAGTGAAAGGGGACAGGGATCATACGAGCAGTACTTC.

This clone appeared once. This chain links TRBV6-1 with TRBJ1-2; tentatively, D is TRBD1 (6 bases). Trimming took 6 bases from V and 7 from J, leaving 21 bases between them. The germline CDR1 and CDR2 sequences are MNHNS and SASEGT. This CDR3 region has 15 residues. The CDR3 DNA sequence: TGTGCCAGCAGAGTTGCCCCAGGGGAAATGTCTGGCTACACCTTC. Amino acid sequence: CASRVAPGEMSGYTF.

The chain is built from TRBV6-1 and TRBJ2-7, with D perhaps TRBD1 (5 bases). Germline-derived CDR1 and CDR2 are MNHNS and SASEGT. The CDR3 runs 15 residues. V was clipped by 6 bases and J by 0 bases, with 15 bases between them. In DNA form, the CDR3 reads TGTGCCAGCAGGCTTGGACAACGATTCTCCTACGAGCAGTACTTC. This encodes CASRLGQRFSYEQYF.

The chain links TRBV7-2 to TRBJ1-1; 8 nucleotides match TRBD1. V shed 6 bases, J shed 1 base, and the junction held 4 bases outside the gene matches. Germline V CDR1 and CDR2: SGHTA, FQGNSA. The CDR3 has 14 amino acids. CDR3 sequence (DNA): TGTGCCAGCAGTTTCACAGGGGGGAACACTGAAGCTTTCTTT. Translating it yields CASSFTGGNTEAFF.

The chain uses TRBV15 and TRBJ2-1, with 16 bases lining up with TRBD2. V lost 3 bases and J lost 0; bases outside the gene matches: 8. This CDR3 has 20 amino acids. In germline, CDR1 is LNHNV, CDR2 YYDKDF (reference sequence). The CDR3 DNA sequence: TGTGCCACCAGCAGCGCCTTCGGGACTAGCGGGGGGGGCTCCTACAATGAGCAGTTCTTC. Translating it yields CATSSAFGTSGGGSYNEQFF.

J is TRBJ1-2 and V is TRBV7-9, with 7 bases lining up with TRBD1. Germline CDR1 reads SEHNR; CDR2 reads FQNEAQ (reference sequence). The CDR3 consists of 16 residues. V was clipped by 4 bases and J by 5 bases; unmatched bases: 13. CDR3 region: CASSSNPTGETYGYTF. In nucleotides, the CDR3 is TGTGCCAGCAGCTCGAATCCTACAGGGGAAACGTATGGCTACACCTTC.

J is TRBJ1-2 and V is TRBV5-6; 8 nucleotides align to TRBD1. In germline, CDR1 is SGHDT, CDR2 YYEEEE. V dropped 5 bases and J dropped 1; count of bases not matched to a gene: 4. The CDR3 runs 14 residues. The CDR3 is CASRRTGYNYGYTF. CDR3 DNA: TGTGCCAGCAGGCGGACAGGGTATAACTATGGCTACACCTTC.

The chain combines TRBV7-2 with TRBJ1-1; the D gene is possibly TRBD1 (6 bases). This CDR3 is 14 amino acids long. Trimming removed 0 bases at V and 10 bases at J, with 15 bases between. Germline lookup yields CDR1 SGHTA and CDR2 FQGNSA. In nucleotides, the CDR3 is TGTGCCAGCAGCTTAGCTGGGGAGAGAGGGGGAGCTTTCTTT. Residues: CASSLAGERGGAFF. The complete variable domain, with remaining parts taken from reference TRBV7-2 and TRBJ1-1, reads GAGVSQSPSNKVTEKGKDVELRCDPISGHTALYWYRQSLGQGLEFLIYFQGNSAPDKSGLPSDRFSAERTGGSVSTLTIQRTQQEDSAVYLCASSLAGERGGAFFGQGTRLTVV.

The CDR3 DNA is TGTGCCAGTAGGGAGACAGCTAACTATGGCTACACCTTC. This codes for CASRETANYGYTF. J is TRBJ1-2 and V is TRBV19; maybe TRBD1 (5 bases). The germline V gene encodes CDR1 LNHDA and CDR2 SQIVND (reference sequence). The CDR3 consists of 13 residues. Trimming left V 6 bases short and J 0 bases short, with 8 bases between.

V and J are TRBV5-1 and TRBJ2-7, with 7 positions matching TRBD1. After removal of 0 bases from V and 3 bases from J, the junction contained 6 bases not matched to a gene. The CDR3 consists of 15 residues. Germline CDR1 is SGHRS and CDR2 is YFSETQ. CDR3 loop: CASSLVETGNYEQYF. The CDR3 DNA follows: TGCGCCAGCAGCTTGGTAGAGACAGGGAACTACGAGCAGTACTTC.

This clone has a handful of counts. The chain combines TRBV4-1 with TRBJ2-1; tentative D call: TRBD2 (6 bases). The CDR3 is 16 amino acids. Germline CDR1 reads MGHRA; CDR2 reads YSYEKL. The V end was cut by 3 bases, the J end by 3 bases, with 15 bases between. The CDR3 DNA reads TGCGCCAGCAGCCACCCCTTGGGGACTGACTACAATGAGCAGTTCTTC. Translating gives CASSHPLGTDYNEQFF.

This chain uses TRBV7-2 with TRBJ2-1; 13 nucleotides line up with TRBD2. The CDR3 is made up of 18 amino acids. The ends lost 5 bases at V and 2 bases at J; junction bases unmatched: 9. CDR1 and CDR2 from the germline V gene are SGHTA and FQGNSA. The CDR3 sequence is CASSHRLAGGTPYNEQFF. The CDR3 coding sequence is TGTGCCAGCAGCCACCGACTAGCGGGGGGCACGCCCTACAATGAGCAGTTCTTC.

The chain employs TRBV14 and TRBJ2-5; D perhaps matches TRBD1 (6 bases). Trimming left V 3 bases short and J 2 bases short, with 13 bases between. The CDR3 is 15 amino acids. CDR1 and CDR2 from the germline V gene are SGHDN and FVKESK. The CDR3 bases are TGTGCCAGCAGCCAGCTACAGGGCAATCAAGAGACCCAGTACTTC. This gives the protein CASSQLQGNQETQYF. Combining the CDR3 with reference TRBV14 and TRBJ2-5 gives the whole variable domain EAGVTQFPSHSVIEKGQTVTLRCDPISGHDNLYWYRRVMGKEIKFLLHFVKESKQDESGMPNNRFLAERTGGTYSTLKVQPAELEDSGVYFCASSQLQGNQETQYFGPGTRLLVL.